The sequence of this TCR beta chain was determined in a study of blood T cell repertoires in COVID-19. The protocol was immunoSEQ multiplex PCR, while the TCRdb copy is restricted to in-frame clones and leaves out a portion. The sample holds 200,000 or so clones, roughly 80% seen once. The CDR3 extends over 15 amino acids. The ends lost 2 bases at V and 5 bases at J; junction bases unmatched: 6. In germline, CDR1 is SGDLS, CDR2 YYNGEE. J is TRBJ2-1 and V is TRBV9, with 8 bases fitting TRBD1. The sequence came from a woman older than 75 with acute or convalescent COVID-19. The sample comprised peripheral blood. The CDR3 region has the DNA TGTGCCAGCAGCGTTTTGGGACAGGCTAACAATGAGCAGTTCTTC. Protein sequence: CASSVLGQANNEQFF.